This TCR beta chain came from a study of blood T cell repertoires in COVID-19. Background on the study: T cells, B-cell-depleted T cells, or PBMCs supplied cDNA or gDNA.

TCRdb keeps only in-frame clones here, not all; method: immunoSEQ multiplex PCR. The table has 45,000 or so clones, roughly 84% seen once. The sequenced sample was peripheral blood. The TCR sequence derives from a woman aged 65 to 85 with acute or convalescent COVID-19.

CDR3 loop: CASSYTTDTQYF. CDR3 nucleotide sequence: TGTGCCAGCAGTTACACCACAGATACGCAGTATTTT. The V call is TRBV5-8, the J call TRBJ2-3; D is ambiguous. The germline V gene has CDR1 SGHTS and CDR2 YDEGEE. V lost 5 bases to trimming and J lost 2 bases, with 6 bases between them. The CDR3 spans 12 residues.